Below, 23 T cell receptor beta chains from the same sample are listed, as sequenced in a study of cytomegalovirus exposure and HLA in healthy donors. With 60 Vbeta and 13 Jbeta primers, the PCR was carried out. Repertoires were generated with immunoSEQ multiplex PCR, while TCRdb's copy carries only in-frame clones and drops some. The table records about 120,000 clones, about 69% of them present only once. Sequencing was performed on PBMCs. All receptors derive from a woman aged 18 to 35 in good health and CMV-seronegative.

This rearrangement joins TRBV4-1 to TRBJ1-6; 8 bases fit TRBD1. V shed 4 bases, J shed 1 base, and the junction held 6 bases outside the gene matches. The CDR3 length is 17 residues. The V gene's germline CDR1 is MGHRA and CDR2 YSYEKL. CDR3 DNA: TGCGCCAGCAGCCGAAGACAGGGGACGTCCTATAATTCACCCCTCCACTTT. Encoded protein: CASSRRQGTSYNSPLHF.

V gene TRBV4-1 combines with J gene TRBJ2-3; TRBD2 matches 7 bases. The CDR3 has 13 amino acids. After removal of 1 base from V and 12 bases from J, the junction contained 7 bases not matched to a gene. Germline lookup yields CDR1 MGHRA and CDR2 YSYEKL. The CDR3 bases are TGCGCCAGCAGCCAAGGGGGGGGTGATGTACAGTATTTT. Protein: CASSQGGGDVQYF.

V gene TRBV30 combines with J gene TRBJ2-3; tentative D call: TRBD1 (6 bases). Germline V CDR1 and CDR2: GTSNPN, SVGIG (reference sequence). Trimming left V 0 bases short and J 0 bases short, with 22 bases between. The CDR3 has 19 residues. Written as DNA, the CDR3 is TGTGCCTGGAGTGTTAGGCAGGGGATGCTACCCTATAGCACAGATACGCAGTATTTT. This encodes CAWSVRQGMLPYSTDTQYF.

The V and J genes are TRBV27 and TRBJ2-2; 13 nucleotides line up with TRBD2. Germline trimming cut 5 bases from V and 8 bases from J; bases unmatched to any gene: 5. This CDR3 spans 15 amino acids. CDR1 is MNHEY and CDR2 is SMNVEV in the germline V gene (reference sequence). The CDR3 spells CASSRTSGGGGELFF. The CDR3 coding sequence is TGTGCCAGCAGTCGGACTAGCGGGGGAGGTGGGGAGCTGTTTTTT.

This sequence joins TRBV13 and TRBJ2-2; 10 bases align to TRBD1. This CDR3 has 15 amino acids. The V and J ends lost 3 bases and 6 bases, in that order; junction bases with no gene match: 4. Germline V gene sequence: CDR1 PRHDT, CDR2 FYEKMQ (reference sequence). DNA for the CDR3: TGTGCCAGCAGCTTTGGGACAGGGGCTTCCGGGGAGCTGTTTTTT. It codes for CASSFGTGASGELFF.

The V and J genes are TRBV5-1 and TRBJ1-3, with D possibly TRBD1 on 6 matching bases. The CDR3 has 16 amino acids. The germline gives CDR1 SGHRS, CDR2 YFSETQ. V lost 3 bases, J lost 4 bases, and 17 bases lay in between. For the CDR3, the DNA is TGCGCCAGCAGCTCTAATGTGGGGGCGAGAGGAAACACCATATATTTT. This codes for CASSSNVGARGNTIYF.

The chain is built from TRBV15 and TRBJ2-5; 8 nucleotides agree with TRBD2. Germline V gene data show CDR1 as LNHNV and CDR2 as YYDKDF (reference sequence). The CDR3 covers 15 residues. J lost 4 bases, V lost 0 bases, and 4 bases had no gene match. The CDR3 region is CATSREAGAVETQYF. The CDR3 nucleotides are TGTGCCACCAGCAGAGAAGCGGGGGCCGTAGAGACCCAGTACTTC.

The rearrangement joins TRBV19 to TRBJ1-5; the match to TRBD1 covers 8 bases. V lost 9 bases to trimming and J lost 5 bases; unmatched junction nucleotides: 12. Germline V gene data show CDR1 as LNHDA and CDR2 as SQIVND (reference sequence). CDR3 length: 15 residues. As DNA, the CDR3 is TGTGCCAGCAATAATCCAGGGGGCTATGATCAGCCCCAGCATTTT. Translated: CASNNPGGYDQPQHF.

The chain couples TRBV28 to TRBJ2-7; TRBD1 aligns across 11 bases. Losses at the gene ends were 6 bases for V and 3 bases for J; bases not matched to a gene: 4. The CDR3 spans 14 residues. Germline assignment: CDR1 MDHEN and CDR2 SYDVKM. The CDR3 coding sequence is TGTGCCAGCAGAAGGACAGGGGGCCGCTACGAGCAGTACTTC. This sequence encodes CASRRTGGRYEQYF.

This rearrangement joins TRBV4-1 to TRBJ1-2; D is undetermined. CDR3 size: 15 residues. Germline assignment: CDR1 MGHRA and CDR2 YSYEKL. V shed 1 base and J shed 1 base, with 10 bases lying between them. The DNA for the CDR3 is TGCGCCAGCAGCCAAGGGGGAGGGAGTAACTATGGCTACACCTTC. Residues: CASSQGGGSNYGYTF.

The chain employs TRBV2 and TRBJ2-4; possibly TRBD2 for D (5 bases). CDR1 and CDR2 from the germline V gene are SNHLY and FYNNEI. The CDR3 is 12 residues long. V was clipped by 8 bases and J by 0 bases, with 5 bases between them. The chain's CDR3 is CASREAKNIQYF. CDR3 DNA: TGTGCCAGCCGGGAAGCCAAAAACATTCAGTACTTC.

This clone showed up just a few times. The chain joins TRBV10-3 to TRBJ2-7; possibly TRBD2 for D (6 bases). CDR1 is ENHRY and CDR2 is SYGVKD in the germline V gene. This CDR3 spans 14 amino acids. V was clipped by 0 bases and J by 6 bases, with 12 bases between them. Here the CDR3 DNA reads TGTGCCATCAGTGAGTCGGACGGGGGTCTCGAGCAGTACTTC. It codes for CAISESDGGLEQYF.

The chain is built from TRBV7-9 and TRBJ1-3, with D perhaps matching TRBD1 (5 bases). Trimming pared 0 bases from V and 7 bases from J, leaving 25 bases between. The CDR3 has 19 amino acids. Germline V CDR1 and CDR2: SEHNR, FQNEAQ (reference sequence). The CDR3 region has the DNA TGTGCCAGCAGCTTAGCCCAAATGGGGGATTGGAGGGTCGGGAACACCATATATTTT. Encoded protein: CASSLAQMGDWRVGNTIYF.

The chain combines TRBV7-9 with TRBJ1-2; tentatively, D is TRBD1 (5 bases). Trimming removed 3 bases at V and 4 bases at J, with 9 bases between. CDR1 and CDR2 (germline): SEHNR, FQNEAQ (reference sequence). CDR3 size: 13 residues. The CDR3 nucleotides are TGTGCCAGCAGCTTGCAGGGAGGCTATGGCTACACCTTC. It encodes CASSLQGGYGYTF. Drawing the rest from reference TRBV7-9 and TRBJ1-2, the complete variable domain is DTGVSQNPRHKITKRGQNVTFRCDPISEHNRLYWYRQTLGQGPEFLTYFQNEAQLEKSRLLSDRFSAERPKGSFSTLEIQRTEQGDSAMYLCASSLQGGYGYTFGSGTRLTVV.

The chain couples TRBV30 to TRBJ2-7; D is possibly TRBD1 (6 bases). CDR1 is GTSNPN and CDR2 is SVGIG in the germline V gene (reference sequence). Trimming pared 2 bases from V and 3 bases from J, leaving 11 bases between. The CDR3 runs 13 residues. The CDR3 loop is CAWSLGRGYEQYF. DNA for the CDR3: TGTGCCTGGAGTCTAGGCAGGGGCTACGAGCAGTACTTC.

The gene calls are TRBV5-1 and TRBJ2-3; 9 bases fit TRBD2. V shed 6 bases, J shed 2 bases, and the junction held 13 bases outside the gene matches. The CDR3 contains 17 residues. The germline CDR1 and CDR2 sequences are SGHRS and YFSETQ. This CDR3 is CASTHSFERGVTDTQYF. The CDR3 DNA reads as TGCGCCAGCACCCACTCTTTTGAGCGGGGGGTCACAGATACGCAGTATTTT.

This rearrangement joins TRBV5-4 to TRBJ1-1; D remains unclear. This CDR3 spans 15 amino acids. The V gene lost 0 bases and the J gene lost 2 bases, with 11 bases spanning the gap. Germline V CDR1 and CDR2: SGHNT, YYREEE (reference sequence). In DNA form, the CDR3 reads TGTGCCAGCAGCTTGGGACCCCGGGGAAACACTGAAGCTTTCTTT. Translation: CASSLGPRGNTEAFF. Based on the CDR3 plus reference TRBV5-4 and TRBJ1-1, the full variable domain is ETGVTQSPTHLIKTRGQQVTLRCSSQSGHNTVSWYQQALGQGPQFIFQYYREEENGRGNFPPRFSGLQFPNYSSELNVNALELDDSALYLCASSLGPRGNTEAFFGQGTRLTVV.

The V call is TRBV5-1, the J call TRBJ2-7; 7 nucleotides match TRBD2. Germline CDR1 SGHRS, CDR2 YFSETQ. The CDR3 totals 14 residues. The V segment lost 0 bases and the J segment 2 bases; nucleotides outside the gene matches: 2. CDR3 sequence: CASSLERGPYEQYF. The CDR3 nucleotides read TGCGCCAGCAGCTTGGAGCGGGGCCCCTACGAGCAGTACTTC.

This clone occurred once. The DNA for the CDR3 is TGTGTAACAGGGCACGCTAACTATGGCTACACCTTC. Translated, it gives CVTGHANYGYTF. J is TRBJ1-2 and V is TRBV30; possibly TRBD1 for D (6 bases). Germline values: CDR1 GTSNPN, CDR2 SVGIG (reference sequence). This CDR3 has 12 amino acids. Full variable domain (missing parts from reference TRBV30 and TRBJ1-2): SQTIHQWPATLVQPVGSPLSLECTVEGTSNPNLYWYRQAAGRGLQLLFYSVGIGQISSEVPQNLSASRPQDRQFILSSKKLLLSDSGFYLCVTGHANYGYTFGSGTRLTVV.

The CDR3 reads CSVEVAGGGYEQYF. CDR3 nucleotide sequence: TGCAGCGTTGAAGTGGCGGGAGGAGGCTACGAGCAGTACTTC. The rearrangement joins TRBV29-1 to TRBJ2-7, with 8 positions matching TRBD2. This CDR3 contains 14 residues. Germline V gives CDR1 SQVTM, CDR2 ANQGSEA. Unmatched junction bases numbered 5, after V lost 1 base and J lost 3 bases.

The chain has TRBV28 and TRBJ1-2; perhaps TRBD1 as D (6 bases). The CDR3 extends over 14 amino acids. V was trimmed by 7 bases and J by 7 bases, leaving 19 bases between them. Germline V CDR1 and CDR2: MDHEN, SYDVKM. CDR3 in amino acids: CASILNRGRGGYTF. The CDR3 bases are TGTGCCAGCATCCTAAATCGGGGCAGGGGTGGCTACACCTTC.

The V gene is TRBV2, the J gene TRBJ2-7; D is ambiguous. V lost 4 bases to trimming and J lost 3 bases, with 4 bases between them. This CDR3 comprises 11 residues. From germline, CDR1 is SNHLY and CDR2 FYNNEI. The CDR3 region is CASSALYEQYF. CDR3 bases: TGTGCCAGCAGTGCTCTCTACGAGCAGTACTTC.

The V and J genes are TRBV30 and TRBJ1-5; perhaps TRBD1 as D (6 bases). The CDR3 sequence is 13 residues long. V was shortened by 7 bases and J by 7 bases, with 17 bases between the two germline ends. Germline CDR1 GTSNPN, CDR2 SVGIG (reference sequence). The CDR3 DNA sequence: TGTGCCTACCGGGAGGGGGTAGAACAGCCCCAGCATTTT. This codes for CAYREGVEQPQHF.